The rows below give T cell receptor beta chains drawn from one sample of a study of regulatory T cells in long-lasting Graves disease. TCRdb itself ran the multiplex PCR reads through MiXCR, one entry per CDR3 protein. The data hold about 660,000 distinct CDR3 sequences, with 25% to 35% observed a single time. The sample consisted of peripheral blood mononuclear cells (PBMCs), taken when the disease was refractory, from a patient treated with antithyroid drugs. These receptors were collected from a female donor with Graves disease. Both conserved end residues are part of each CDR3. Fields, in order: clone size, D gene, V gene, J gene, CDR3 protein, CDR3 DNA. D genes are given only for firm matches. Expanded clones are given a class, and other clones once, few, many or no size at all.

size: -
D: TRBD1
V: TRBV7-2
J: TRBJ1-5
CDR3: CASSLQGGYQPQHF
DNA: TGTGCCAGCAGCTTACAGGGGGGATATCAGCCCCAGCATTTT

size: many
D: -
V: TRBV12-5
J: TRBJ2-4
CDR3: CASGLVPLAKNIQYF
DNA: TGTGCTAGTGGTTTGGTACCTTTAGCCAAAAACATTCAGTACTTC

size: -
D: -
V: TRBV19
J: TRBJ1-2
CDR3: CASRSTNYGYTF
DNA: TGTGCCAGTAGGAGTACTAACTATGGCTACACCTTC

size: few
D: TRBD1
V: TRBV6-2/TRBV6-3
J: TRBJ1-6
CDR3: CASSYGQANSPLHF
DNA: TGTGCCAGCAGTTACGGACAGGCGAATTCACCCCTCCACTTT

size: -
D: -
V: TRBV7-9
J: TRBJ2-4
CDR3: CASSLGLEHIQYF
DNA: TGTGCCAGCAGCTTAGGACTAGAACACATTCAGTACTTC

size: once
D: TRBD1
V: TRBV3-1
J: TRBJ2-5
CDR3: CASSQPVDPGQGARGSQYF
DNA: TGTGCCAGCAGCCAGCCAGTAGACCCGGGACAGGGGGCGCGGGGAAGTCAGTACTTC

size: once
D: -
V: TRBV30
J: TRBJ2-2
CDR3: CAWSEGVSGELFF
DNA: TGTGCCTGGAGTGAAGGGGTCTCCGGGGAGCTGTTTTTT

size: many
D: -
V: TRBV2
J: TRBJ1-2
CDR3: CASSRDVGYTF
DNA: TGTGCCAGCAGCCGGGACGTTGGCTACACCTTC

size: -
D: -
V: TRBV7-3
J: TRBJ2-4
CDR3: CASSLTGIDKNIQYF
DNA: TGTGCCAGCAGCTTAACAGGGATCGACAAAAACATTCAGTACTTC

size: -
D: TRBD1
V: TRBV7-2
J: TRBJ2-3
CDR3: CASSARDRASTDTQYF
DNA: TGTGCCAGCAGCGCAAGGGACAGGGCGAGCACAGATACGCAGTATTTT

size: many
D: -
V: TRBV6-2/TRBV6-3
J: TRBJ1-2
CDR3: CASSSAGAYGYTF
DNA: TGTGCCAGCAGTTCGGCAGGAGCCTATGGCTACACCTTC

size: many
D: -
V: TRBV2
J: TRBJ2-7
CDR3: CASSGAYYEQYF
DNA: TGTGCCAGCAGTGGCGCATACTACGAGCAGTACTTC

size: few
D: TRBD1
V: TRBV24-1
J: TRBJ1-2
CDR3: CATSGPGQGAGGYTF
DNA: TGTGCCACCAGTGGCCCGGGACAGGGGGCCGGGGGCTACACCTTC

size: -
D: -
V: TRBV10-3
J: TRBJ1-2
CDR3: CAIRWDGPNYGYTF
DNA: TGTGCCATACGCTGGGACGGACCTAACTATGGCTACACCTTC

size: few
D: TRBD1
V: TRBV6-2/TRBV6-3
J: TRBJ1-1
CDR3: CASSLKGQGATEAFF
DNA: TGTGCCAGCAGTTTAAAGGGACAGGGAGCCACTGAAGCTTTCTTT

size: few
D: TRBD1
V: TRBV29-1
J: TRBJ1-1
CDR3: CSVVTGLNTEAFF
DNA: TGCAGCGTTGTGACAGGGCTGAACACTGAAGCTTTCTTT

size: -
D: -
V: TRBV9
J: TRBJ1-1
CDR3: CASTPGLEPEAFF
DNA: TGTGCCAGCACTCCTGGACTTGAGCCTGAAGCTTTCTTT

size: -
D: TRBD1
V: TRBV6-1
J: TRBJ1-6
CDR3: CASRADRVYNSPLHF
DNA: TGTGCCAGCAGAGCCGACAGGGTGTATAATTCACCCCTCCACTTT

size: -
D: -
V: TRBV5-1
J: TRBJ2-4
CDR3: CASSLRTGLAKNIQYF
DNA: TGCGCCAGCAGCCTGAGGACGGGGCTAGCCAAAAACATTCAGTACTTC

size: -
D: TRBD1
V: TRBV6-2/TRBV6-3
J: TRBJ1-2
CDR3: CASSYRTGWGDGYTF
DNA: TGTGCCAGCAGTTACAGGACAGGGTGGGGAGATGGCTACACCTTC

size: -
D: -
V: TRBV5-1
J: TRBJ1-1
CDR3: CASSGGGFVNTEAFF
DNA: TGCGCCAGCAGCGGGGGGGGATTCGTGAACACTGAAGCTTTCTTT

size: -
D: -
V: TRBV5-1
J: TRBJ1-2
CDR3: CASSLDEGQGYTF
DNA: TGCGCCAGCAGCTTGGACGAGGGGCAGGGCTACACCTTC

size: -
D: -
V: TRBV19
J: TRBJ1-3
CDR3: CASSTGVPGNTIYF
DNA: TGTGCCAGTAGCACGGGAGTTCCTGGAAACACCATATATTTT

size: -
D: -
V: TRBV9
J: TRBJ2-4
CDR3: CASSSPRGALAKNIQYF
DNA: TGTGCCAGCAGCTCTCCAAGGGGGGCCCTAGCCAAAAACATTCAGTACTTC

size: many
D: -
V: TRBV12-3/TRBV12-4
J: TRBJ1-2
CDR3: CASSRTVYYGYTF
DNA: TGTGCCAGCAGCCGAACCGTATACTATGGCTACACCTTC

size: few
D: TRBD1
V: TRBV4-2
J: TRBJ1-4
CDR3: CASSPRPGTGNEKLFF
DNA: TGTGCCAGCAGCCCCCGCCCCGGGACAGGGAATGAAAAACTGTTTTTT

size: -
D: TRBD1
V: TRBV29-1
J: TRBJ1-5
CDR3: CSALPQGVGQPQHF
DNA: TGCAGCGCCCTCCCTCAGGGGGTGGGACAGCCCCAGCATTTT

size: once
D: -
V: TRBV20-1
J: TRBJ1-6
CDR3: CSARGQPYNSPLHF
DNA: TGCAGTGCTAGAGGTCAGCCCTATAATTCACCCCTCCACTTT

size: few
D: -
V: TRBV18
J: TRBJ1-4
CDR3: CASSPKQGGSEKLFF
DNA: TGTGCCAGCTCACCGAAGCAGGGTGGAAGTGAAAAACTGTTTTTT